This paragraph reports one T cell receptor beta chain. The sample is drawn from a study of T cell responses to AZD1222 COVID-19 vaccine. Trimming removed 5 bases from V and 0 bases from J; junction bases left unmatched: 7. CDR1 SGHRS and CDR2 YFSETQ come from the germline V gene. The CDR3 has 16 amino acids. Assay: immunoSEQ multiplex PCR; the TCRdb copy retains only in-frame clones and omits some. The sample includes tens of thousands of clones, over 60% seen only once; the top ten take 3% to 4%. Pooled together were second doses at about 4 or about 12 weeks. The receptor's source is an adult who received the AZD1222 COVID-19 vaccine. The chain carries TRBV5-1 and TRBJ1-4; 7 bases are a match to TRBD1. This material consisted of peripheral blood, taken 28 days after the second AZD1222 dose. CDR3 bases: TGCGCCAGCAGGGGACAGCCAGTTGCAACTAATGAAAAACTGTTTTTT. Protein product: CASRGQPVATNEKLFF. Full variable domain (outside the CDR3, taken from reference TRBV5-1 and TRBJ1-4): KAGVTQTPRYLIKTRGQQVTLSCSPISGHRSVSWYQQTPGQGLQFLFEYFSETQRNKGNFPGRFSGRQFSNSRSEMNVSTLELGDSALYLCASRGQPVATNEKLFFGSGTQLSVL.